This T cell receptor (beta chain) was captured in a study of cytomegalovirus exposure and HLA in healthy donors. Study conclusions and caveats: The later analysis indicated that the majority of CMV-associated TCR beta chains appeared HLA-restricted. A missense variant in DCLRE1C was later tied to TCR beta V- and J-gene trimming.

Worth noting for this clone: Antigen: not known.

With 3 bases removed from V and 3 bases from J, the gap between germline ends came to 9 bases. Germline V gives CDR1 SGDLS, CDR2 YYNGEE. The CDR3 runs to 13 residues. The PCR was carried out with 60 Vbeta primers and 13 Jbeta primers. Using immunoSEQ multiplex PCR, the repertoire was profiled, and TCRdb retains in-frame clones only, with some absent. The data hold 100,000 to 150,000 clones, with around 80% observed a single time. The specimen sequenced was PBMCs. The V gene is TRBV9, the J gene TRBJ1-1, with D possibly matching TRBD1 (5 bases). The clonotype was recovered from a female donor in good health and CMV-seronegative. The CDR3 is CASSATGYTEAFF. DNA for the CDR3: TGTGCCAGCAGCGCCACAGGATACACTGAAGCTTTCTTT.